This is a list of T cell receptor beta chains from one sample in a study of pediatric ulcerative colitis. TCRdb's copy holds only in-frame clones and misses some; the assay was immunoSEQ multiplex PCR. The table records about 20,000 clones, 70% to 80% of them present only once. Sequences were obtained from gut tissue. The receptors were sampled from a boy between 10 and 17 years old with moderate ulcerative colitis. The CDR3 runs from the conserved cysteine through the conserved F or W. Fields, in order: clone size, J gene, D gene, V gene, CDR3 protein, CDR3 DNA. The D gene is left open where the match is weak. Clone sizes are given selectively: once, few, many, or a class where the clone is expanded.

.	TRBJ2-7	TRBD1	TRBV27	CASRGLGTGRYEQYF	TGTGCCAGCAGAGGGCTAGGGACAGGGCGCTACGAGCAGTACTTC
.	TRBJ1-1	TRBD1	TRBV11-1	CASEGNRGPAFF	TGTGCCAGCGAGGGTAACAGGGGGCCGGCTTTCTTT
.	TRBJ1-2	.	TRBV5-1	CASSLAQYGYTF	TGCGCCAGCAGCTTAGCGCAGTACGGCTACACCTTC
.	TRBJ1-5	TRBD1	TRBV27	CASSLSYFDRDSNQPQHF	TGTGCCAGCAGTTTATCGTACTTTGACAGGGATAGCAATCAGCCCCAGCATTTT
.	TRBJ2-7	TRBD2	TRBV18	CASSPPGLGYEQYF	TGTGCCAGCTCACCACCGGGACTAGGTTACGAGCAGTACTTC
.	TRBJ2-1	.	TRBV30	CAWSHTGAAPVF	TGTGCCTGGAGCCATACTGGAGCAGCGCCCGTCTTC
.	TRBJ2-1	TRBD2	TRBV29-1	CSARLAGLYNEQFF	TGCAGCGCGAGACTAGCGGGCCTCTACAATGAGCAGTTCTTC
.	TRBJ1-1	TRBD1	TRBV6-1	CATPDRNAEAFF	TGTGCCACCCCGGACAGGAACGCTGAAGCTTTCTTT
.	TRBJ2-5	.	TRBV4-1	CASSSTGLEQETQYF	TGCGCCAGCAGCTCGACCGGGCTAGAACAAGAGACCCAGTACTTC
.	TRBJ2-7	TRBD2	TRBV6-5	CASSYSAGGPHEQYF	TGTGCCAGCAGTTACTCGGCGGGAGGGCCTCACGAGCAGTACTTC
once	TRBJ2-3	.	TRBV7-3	CASGRDPLADTQYF	TGTGCCAGCGGAAGGGACCCCCTGGCAGATACGCAGTATTTT
.	TRBJ2-7	TRBD2	TRBV19	CASSMPSGTSYEQYF	TGTGCCAGTAGTATGCCTAGCGGGACGTCCTACGAGCAGTACTTC
.	TRBJ2-5	TRBD2	TRBV27	CASRSGSGRLETQYF	TGTGCCAGTCGTAGCGGGAGTGGCCGGTTAGAGACCCAGTACTTC
.	TRBJ2-5	TRBD2	TRBV11-3	CASSVHLGLADPQETQYF	TGTGCCAGCAGCGTTCACCTGGGACTAGCGGACCCCCAAGAGACCCAGTACTTC
.	TRBJ1-1	.	TRBV6-6	CASSRQNPMNTEAFF	TGTGCCAGCAGTCGACAGAACCCAATGAACACTGAAGCTTTCTTT
.	TRBJ2-7	.	TRBV5-4	CASSPRAGYEQYF	TGTGCCAGCTCCCCCCGGGCGGGCTACGAGCAGTACTTC